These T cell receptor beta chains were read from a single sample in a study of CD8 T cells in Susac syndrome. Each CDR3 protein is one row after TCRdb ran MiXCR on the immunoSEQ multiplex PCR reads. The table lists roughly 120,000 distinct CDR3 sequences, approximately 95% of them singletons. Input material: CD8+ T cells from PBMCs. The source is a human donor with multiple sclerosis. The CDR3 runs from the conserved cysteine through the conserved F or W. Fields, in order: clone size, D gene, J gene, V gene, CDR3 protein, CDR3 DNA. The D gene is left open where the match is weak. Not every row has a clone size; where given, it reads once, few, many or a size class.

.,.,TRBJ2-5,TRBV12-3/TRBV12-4,CASTSGAAGTQYF,TGTGCCAGCACCTCGGGGGCTGCAGGGACCCAGTACTTC
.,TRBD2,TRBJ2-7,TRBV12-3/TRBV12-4,CASSLGTSGGRSYEQYF,TGTGCCAGCAGTTTAGGGACTAGCGGGGGCCGCTCCTACGAGCAGTACTTC
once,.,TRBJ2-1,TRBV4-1,CASSESGYNEQFF,TGCGCCAGCTCTGAGTCGGGCTACAATGAGCAGTTCTTC
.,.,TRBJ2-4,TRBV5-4,CASSLAAGGKNIQYF,TGTGCCAGCAGCTTGGCGGCAGGGGGGAAAAACATTCAGTACTTC
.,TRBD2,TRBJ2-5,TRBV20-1,CSARSGGSLETQYF,TGCAGTGCTAGAAGCGGGGGGTCATTGGAGACCCAGTACTTC
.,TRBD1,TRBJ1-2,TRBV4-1,CASSQGDRGVYGYTF,TGCGCCAGCAGCCAAGGTGACAGGGGGGTCTATGGCTACACCTTC
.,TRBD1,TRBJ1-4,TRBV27,CASSWDRGNEKLFF,TGTGCCAGCAGTTGGGACAGGGGTAATGAAAAACTGTTTTTT
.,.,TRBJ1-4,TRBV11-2,CASSPTTNEKLFF,TGTGCCAGCAGCCCAACAACTAATGAAAAACTGTTTTTT
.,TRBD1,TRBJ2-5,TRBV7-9,CASSPQGSPSRETQYF,TGTGCCAGCAGCCCACAGGGGTCCCCAAGTCGGGAGACCCAGTACTTC
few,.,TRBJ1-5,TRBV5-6,CASSLQGNQPQHF,TGTGCCAGCAGCTTGCAGGGCAATCAGCCCCAGCATTTT
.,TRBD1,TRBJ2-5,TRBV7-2,CASSLALVGTGFQETQYF,TGTGCCAGCAGCTTAGCCCTAGTGGGGACAGGGTTCCAAGAGACCCAGTACTTC
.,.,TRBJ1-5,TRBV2,CASSLQRGINQPQHF,TGTGCCAGCAGCCTCCAAAGGGGAATCAATCAGCCCCAGCATTTT
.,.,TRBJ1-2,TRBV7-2,CASSVPSGQSDGYTF,TGTGCCAGCAGCGTCCCCTCGGGACAAAGCGACGGCTACACCTTC
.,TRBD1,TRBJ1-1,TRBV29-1,CSVEGEDRVGTEAFF,TGCAGCGTTGAAGGGGAGGACAGGGTGGGCACTGAAGCTTTCTTT
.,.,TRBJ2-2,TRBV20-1,CSARDGVRFTGELFF,TGCAGTGCTAGAGATGGGGTCCGATTCACCGGGGAGCTGTTTTTT
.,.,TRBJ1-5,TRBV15,CATSRDPQGSNQPQHF,TGTGCCACCAGCAGAGATCCGCAGGGGAGCAATCAGCCCCAGCATTTT